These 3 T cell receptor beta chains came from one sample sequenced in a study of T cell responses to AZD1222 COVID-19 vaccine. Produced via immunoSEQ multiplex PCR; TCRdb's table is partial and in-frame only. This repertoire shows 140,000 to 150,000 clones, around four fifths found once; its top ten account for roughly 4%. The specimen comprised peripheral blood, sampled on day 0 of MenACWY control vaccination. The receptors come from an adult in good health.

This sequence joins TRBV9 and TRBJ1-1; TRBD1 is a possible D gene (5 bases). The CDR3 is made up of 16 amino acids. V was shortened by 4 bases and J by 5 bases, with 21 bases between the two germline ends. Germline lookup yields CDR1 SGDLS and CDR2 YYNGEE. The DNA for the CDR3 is TGTGCCAGCAGCCCAAGCGGTGGAGGGGCGGGAACTGAAGCTTTCTTT. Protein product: CASSPSGGGAGTEAFF.

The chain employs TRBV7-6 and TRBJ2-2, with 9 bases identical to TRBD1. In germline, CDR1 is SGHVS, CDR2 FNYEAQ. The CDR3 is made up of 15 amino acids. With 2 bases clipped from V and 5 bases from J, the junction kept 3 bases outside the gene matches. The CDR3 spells CASSLQTGGTGELFF. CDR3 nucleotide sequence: TGTGCCAGCAGCTTACAGACAGGGGGGACCGGGGAGCTGTTTTTT.

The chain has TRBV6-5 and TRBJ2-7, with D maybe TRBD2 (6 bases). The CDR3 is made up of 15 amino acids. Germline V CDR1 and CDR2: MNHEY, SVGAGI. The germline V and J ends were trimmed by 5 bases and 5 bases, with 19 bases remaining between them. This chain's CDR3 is CASSPPTGLGDEQYV. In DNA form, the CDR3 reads TGTGCCAGCAGTCCTCCAACGGGACTGGGGGACGAGCAGTACGTC.